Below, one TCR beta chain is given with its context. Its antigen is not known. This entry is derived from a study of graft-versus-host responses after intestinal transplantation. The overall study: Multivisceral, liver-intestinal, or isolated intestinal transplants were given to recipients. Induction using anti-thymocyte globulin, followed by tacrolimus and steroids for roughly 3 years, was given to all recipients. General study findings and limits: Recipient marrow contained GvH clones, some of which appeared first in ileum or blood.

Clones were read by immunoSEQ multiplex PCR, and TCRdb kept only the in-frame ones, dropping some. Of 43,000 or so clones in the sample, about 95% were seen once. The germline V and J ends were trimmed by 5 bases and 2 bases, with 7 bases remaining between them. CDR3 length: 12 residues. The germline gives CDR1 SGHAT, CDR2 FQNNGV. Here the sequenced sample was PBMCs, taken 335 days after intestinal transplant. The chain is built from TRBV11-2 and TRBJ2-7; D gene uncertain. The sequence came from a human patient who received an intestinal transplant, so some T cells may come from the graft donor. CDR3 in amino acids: CASSPRPYEQYF. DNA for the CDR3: TGTGCCAGCAGCCCCCGGCCCTACGAGCAGTACTTC.